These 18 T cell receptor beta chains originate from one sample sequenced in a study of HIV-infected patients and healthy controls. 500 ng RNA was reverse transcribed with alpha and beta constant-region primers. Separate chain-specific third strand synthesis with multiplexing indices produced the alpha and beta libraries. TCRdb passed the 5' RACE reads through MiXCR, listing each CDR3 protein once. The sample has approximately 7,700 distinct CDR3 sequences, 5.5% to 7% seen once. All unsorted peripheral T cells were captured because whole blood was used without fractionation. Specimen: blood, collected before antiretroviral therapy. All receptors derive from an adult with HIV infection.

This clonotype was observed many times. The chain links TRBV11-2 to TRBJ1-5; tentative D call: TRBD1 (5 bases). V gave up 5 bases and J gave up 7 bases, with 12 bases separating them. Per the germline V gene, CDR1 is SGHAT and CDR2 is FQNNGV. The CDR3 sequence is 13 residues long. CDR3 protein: CASSPQRGQPQHF. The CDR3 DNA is TGTGCCAGCAGCCCTCAAAGGGGACAGCCCCAGCATTTT. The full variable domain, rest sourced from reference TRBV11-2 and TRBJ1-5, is EAGVAQSPRYKIIEKRQSVAFWCNPISGHATLYWYQQILGQGPKLLIQFQNNGVVDDSQLPKDRFSAERLKGVDSTLKIQPAKLEDSAVYLCASSPQRGQPQHFGDGTRLSIL.

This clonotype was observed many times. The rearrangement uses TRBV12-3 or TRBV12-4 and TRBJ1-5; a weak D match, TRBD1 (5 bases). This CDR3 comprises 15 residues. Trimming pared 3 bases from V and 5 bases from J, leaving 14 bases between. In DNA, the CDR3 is TGTGCCAGCAGTTTGCACTGGGGGGTGGATCAGCCCCAGCATTTT. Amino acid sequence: CASSLHWGVDQPQHF.

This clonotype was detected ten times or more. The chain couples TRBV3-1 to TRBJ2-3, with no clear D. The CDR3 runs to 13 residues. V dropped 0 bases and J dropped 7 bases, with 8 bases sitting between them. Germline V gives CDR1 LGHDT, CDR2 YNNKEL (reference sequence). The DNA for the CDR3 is TGTGCCAGCAGCCAAGAGGCCTCCCATACGCAGTATTTT. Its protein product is CASSQEASHTQYF.

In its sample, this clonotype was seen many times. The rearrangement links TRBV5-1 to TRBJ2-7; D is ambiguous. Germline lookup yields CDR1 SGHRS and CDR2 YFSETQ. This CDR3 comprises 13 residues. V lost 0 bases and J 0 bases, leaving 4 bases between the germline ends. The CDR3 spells CASSLGSSYEQYF. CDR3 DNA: TGCGCCAGCAGCTTGGGAAGCTCCTACGAGCAGTACTTC. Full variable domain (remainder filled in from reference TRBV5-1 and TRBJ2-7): KAGVTQTPRYLIKTRGQQVTLSCSPISGHRSVSWYQQTPGQGLQFLFEYFSETQRNKGNFPGRFSGRQFSNSRSEMNVSTLELGDSALYLCASSLGSSYEQYFGPGTRLTVT.

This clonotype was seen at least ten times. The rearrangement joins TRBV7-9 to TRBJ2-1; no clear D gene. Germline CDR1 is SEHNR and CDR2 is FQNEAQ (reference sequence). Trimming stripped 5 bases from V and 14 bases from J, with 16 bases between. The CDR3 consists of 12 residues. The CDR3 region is CASSPYGSYKFF. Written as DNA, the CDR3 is TGTGCCAGCAGCCCCTACGGCTCATACAAGTTCTTC.

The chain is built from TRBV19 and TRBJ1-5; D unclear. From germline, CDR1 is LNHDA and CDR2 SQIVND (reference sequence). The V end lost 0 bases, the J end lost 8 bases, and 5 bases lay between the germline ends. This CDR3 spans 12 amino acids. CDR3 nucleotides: TGTGCCAGTAGTATAGACGATGAGCCCCAGCATTTT. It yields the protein CASSIDDEPQHF.

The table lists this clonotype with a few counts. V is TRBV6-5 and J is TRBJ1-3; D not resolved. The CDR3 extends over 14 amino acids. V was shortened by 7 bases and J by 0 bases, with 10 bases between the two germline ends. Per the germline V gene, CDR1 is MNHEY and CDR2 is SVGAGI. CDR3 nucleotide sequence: TGTGCCAGCAAGGAAGGGCACTCTGGAAACACCATATATTTT. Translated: CASKEGHSGNTIYF.

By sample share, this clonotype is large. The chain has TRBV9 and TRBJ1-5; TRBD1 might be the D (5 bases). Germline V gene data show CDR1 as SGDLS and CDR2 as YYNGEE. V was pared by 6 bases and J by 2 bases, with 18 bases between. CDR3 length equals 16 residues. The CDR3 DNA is TGTGCCAGCAATGCCATGCGACAGACCGGCAATCAGCCCCAGCATTTT. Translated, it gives CASNAMRQTGNQPQHF.

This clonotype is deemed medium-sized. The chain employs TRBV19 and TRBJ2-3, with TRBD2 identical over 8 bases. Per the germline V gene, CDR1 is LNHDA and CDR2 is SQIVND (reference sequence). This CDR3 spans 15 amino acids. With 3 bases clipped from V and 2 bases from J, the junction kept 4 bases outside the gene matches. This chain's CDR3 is CASSIKRGTTDTQYF. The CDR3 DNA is TGTGCCAGTAGTATTAAGCGGGGGACCACAGATACGCAGTATTTT.

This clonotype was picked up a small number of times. The CDR3 spells CASRLAGGTYEQYF. The CDR3 region has the DNA TGCGCCAGCAGGCTAGCGGGGGGTACCTACGAGCAGTACTTC. The rearrangement links TRBV5-1 to TRBJ2-7, with 11 positions matching TRBD2. The CDR3 spans 14 residues. The J segment lost 2 bases and the V segment lost 5 bases, leaving 3 bases of the junction unmatched. Germline CDR1 and CDR2: SGHRS and YFSETQ.

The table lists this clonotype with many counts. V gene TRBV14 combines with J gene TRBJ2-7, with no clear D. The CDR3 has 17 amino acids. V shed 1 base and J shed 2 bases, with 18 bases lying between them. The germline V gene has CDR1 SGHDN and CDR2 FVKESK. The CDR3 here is CASSQVPLLGFTYEQYF. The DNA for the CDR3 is TGTGCCAGCAGCCAAGTCCCTCTACTGGGGTTTACCTACGAGCAGTACTTC.

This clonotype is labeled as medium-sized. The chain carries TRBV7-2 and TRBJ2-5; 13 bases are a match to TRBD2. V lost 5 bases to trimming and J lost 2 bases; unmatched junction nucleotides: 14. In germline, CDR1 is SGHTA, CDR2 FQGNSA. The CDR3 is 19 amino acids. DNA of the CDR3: TGTGCCAGCAGCCGCCGCCGACTAGCGGGGGGTCTGGCGCAAGAGACCCAGTACTTC. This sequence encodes CASSRRRLAGGLAQETQYF.

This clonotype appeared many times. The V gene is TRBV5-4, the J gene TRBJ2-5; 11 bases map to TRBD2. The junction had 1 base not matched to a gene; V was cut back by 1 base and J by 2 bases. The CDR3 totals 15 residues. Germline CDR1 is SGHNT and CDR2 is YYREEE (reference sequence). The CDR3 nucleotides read TGTGCCAGCAGCTTGACTAGCGGGGGACAAGAGACCCAGTACTTC. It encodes CASSLTSGGQETQYF.

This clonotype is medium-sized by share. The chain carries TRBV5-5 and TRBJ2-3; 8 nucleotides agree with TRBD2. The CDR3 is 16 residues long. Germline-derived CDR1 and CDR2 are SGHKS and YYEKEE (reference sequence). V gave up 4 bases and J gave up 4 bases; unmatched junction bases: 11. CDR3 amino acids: CASSRRGAGVADTQYF. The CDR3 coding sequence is TGTGCCAGCAGCCGGCGAGGAGCGGGGGTCGCAGATACGCAGTATTTT.

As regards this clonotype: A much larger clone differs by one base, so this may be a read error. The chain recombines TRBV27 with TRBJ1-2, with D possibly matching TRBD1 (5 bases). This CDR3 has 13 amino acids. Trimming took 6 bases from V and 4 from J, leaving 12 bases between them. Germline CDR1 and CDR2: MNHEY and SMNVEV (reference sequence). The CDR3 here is CASRFYDSYGYTF. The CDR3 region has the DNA TGTGCCAGCAGATTCTACGACAGCTATGGCTACACCTTC.

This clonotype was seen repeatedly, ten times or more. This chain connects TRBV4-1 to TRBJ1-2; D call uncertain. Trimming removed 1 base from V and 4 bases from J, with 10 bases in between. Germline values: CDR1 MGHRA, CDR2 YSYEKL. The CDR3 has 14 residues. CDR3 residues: CASSQVGSFYGYTF. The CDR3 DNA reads TGCGCCAGCAGCCAAGTTGGCAGTTTCTATGGCTACACCTTC.

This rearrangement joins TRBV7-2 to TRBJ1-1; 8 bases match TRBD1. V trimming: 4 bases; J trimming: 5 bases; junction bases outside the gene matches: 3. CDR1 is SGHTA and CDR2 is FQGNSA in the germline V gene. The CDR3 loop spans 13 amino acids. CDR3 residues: CASSYNRGTEAFF. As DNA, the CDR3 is TGTGCCAGCAGCTACAACAGGGGGACTGAAGCTTTCTTT.

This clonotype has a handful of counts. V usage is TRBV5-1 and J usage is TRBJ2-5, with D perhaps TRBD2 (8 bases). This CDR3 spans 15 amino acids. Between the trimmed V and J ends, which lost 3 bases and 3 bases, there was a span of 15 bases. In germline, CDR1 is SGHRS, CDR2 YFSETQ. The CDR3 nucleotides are TGCGCCAGCAGCTCAGGGGGGACTAGAGAAGAGACCCAGTACTTC. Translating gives CASSSGGTREETQYF.